These T cell receptor beta chains were read from a single sample in a study of blood T cell repertoires in COVID-19. TCRdb's copy holds only in-frame clones and misses some; the assay was immunoSEQ multiplex PCR. The sample carries fewer than 40,000 clones, 91% recorded once. Material for sequencing was peripheral blood. The receptors were gathered from a human donor in a cohort sampled during active COVID-19. CDR3s include the opening cysteine and the closing phenylalanine or tryptophan. Each record gives: clone size, V gene, J gene, D gene, CDR3 protein, CDR3 DNA. D genes are given only for firm matches. Clone size is shown for a subset of rows, as once, few, many or a class of expanded clone.

.	TRBV7-3	TRBJ2-5	.	CASSSLDQETQYF	TGTGCCAGCAGCTCACTAGACCAAGAGACCCAGTACTTC
.	TRBV18	TRBJ1-5	TRBD1	CASSRDRRNQPQHF	TGTGCCAGCTCACGGGACAGAAGAAATCAGCCCCAGCATTTT
.	TRBV7-3	TRBJ2-2	.	CASSLVGSSGTGELFF	TGTGCCAGCAGCTTAGTAGGGAGTTCGGGCACCGGGGAGCTGTTTTTT
.	TRBV3-1/TRBV3-2	TRBJ1-1	TRBD1	CASSQALTGGEAFF	TGTGCCAGCAGCCAAGCTTTGACAGGGGGCGAAGCTTTCTTT
once	TRBV27	TRBJ1-1	.	CASSWTSPGVNTEAFF	TGTGCCAGCAGTTGGACTTCTCCCGGCGTGAACACTGAAGCTTTCTTT
.	TRBV27	TRBJ1-1	TRBD1	CASSLWVRGKAFF	TGTGCCAGCAGTTTATGGGTCAGGGGGAAGGCTTTCTTT
few	TRBV5-6	TRBJ2-3	TRBD2	CASSLAGGSITDTQYF	TGTGCCAGCAGCTTGGCCGGGGGGTCCATCACAGATACGCAGTATTTT
.	TRBV5-6	TRBJ1-1	.	CASTLSLLNTEAFF	TGTGCCAGCACACTAAGTCTCCTGAACACTGAAGCTTTCTTT
.	TRBV19	TRBJ1-1	.	CASSPGTEAFF	TGTGCCAGTAGTCCAGGCACTGAAGCTTTCTTT
.	TRBV7-2	TRBJ2-5	.	CASSLANQETQYF	TGTGCCAGCAGCTTAGCCAACCAAGAGACCCAGTACTTC
.	TRBV30	TRBJ2-1	TRBD2	CAWSIGLAGGPEFF	TGTGCCTGGAGTATCGGACTAGCGGGAGGGCCTGAGTTCTTC
.	TRBV5-1	TRBJ2-5	.	CASSSGQHQETQYF	TGCGCCAGCAGCTCGGGACAACACCAAGAGACCCAGTACTTC
.	TRBV7-9	TRBJ1-4	TRBD1	CASNPLGTGNEKLFF	TGTGCCAGCAACCCACTCGGGACAGGCAATGAAAAACTGTTTTTT
.	TRBV5-1	TRBJ2-1	TRBD2	CASSPGLAYNEQFF	TGCGCCAGCAGCCCGGGACTAGCCTACAATGAGCAGTTCTTC
.	TRBV3-1/TRBV3-2	TRBJ1-2	TRBD1	CASSLRTGVDGYTF	TGTGCCAGCAGCCTACGGACAGGGGTGGATGGCTACACCTTC
.	TRBV11-2	TRBJ1-2	.	CASSPAGVGYTF	TGTGCCAGCAGCCCAGCCGGGGTAGGCTACACCTTC
.	TRBV19	TRBJ1-2	.	CASIPGLYHGYTF	TGTGCCAGTATCCCGGGACTATACCATGGCTACACCTTC
once	TRBV7-9	TRBJ2-5	.	CASSRSPQGRETQYF	TGTGCCAGCAGTCGATCCCCACAGGGCAGGGAGACCCAGTACTTC
.	TRBV6-2/TRBV6-3	TRBJ2-2	TRBD2	CASSSSSGRGTGELFF	TGTGCCAGCAGTTCTTCTAGCGGGAGAGGAACCGGGGAGCTGTTTTTT
.	TRBV7-9	TRBJ2-1	TRBD2	CASSSNTGTSGSEQFF	TGTGCCAGCAGCTCAAATACCGGGACTAGCGGGAGTGAGCAGTTCTTC